Below, 2 T cell receptor beta chains from the same sample are listed, as sequenced in a study of CD8 T cells in Susac syndrome. It was with random hexamers that roughly 0.45 to 1 ug RNA was reverse transcribed. TCRdb reanalysed the immunoSEQ multiplex PCR reads using MiXCR and keeps one entry per CDR3 protein. The sample consists of almost 450,000 distinct CDR3 sequences, roughly 85% of them appearing once. Sequenced: CD8+ T cells from PBMCs. The receptors here all came from a human donor with multiple sclerosis.

J is TRBJ2-7 and V is TRBV5-1, with 7 nucleotides matching TRBD2. The trim removed 4 bases at V and 3 bases at J, leaving 7 bases unmatched. The CDR3 has 14 amino acids. CDR1 and CDR2 (germline): SGHRS, YFSETQ. The CDR3 DNA is TGCGCCAGCAGCGGCGGACTAGTGGTCTACGAGCAGTACTTC. Translated, it gives CASSGGLVVYEQYF.

The rearrangement uses TRBV27 and TRBJ1-2, with a weak D call TRBD1 (5 bases). The CDR3 contains 14 residues. V was shortened by 5 bases and J by 4 bases, with 14 bases between the two germline ends. Per the germline V gene, CDR1 is MNHEY and CDR2 is SMNVEV (reference sequence). The CDR3 sequence is CASSPFEGPYGYTF. CDR3 bases: TGTGCCAGCAGTCCCTTCGAGGGGCCCTATGGCTACACCTTC.